This entry concerns a single T cell receptor (beta chain). Produced via immunoSEQ multiplex PCR; TCRdb's table is partial and in-frame only. The sample shows over 650,000 clones, around 87% of them seen only once. The germline gives CDR1 SGHVS, CDR2 FNYEAQ. This CDR3 is 15 amino acids long. V shed 5 bases and J shed 2 bases, with 16 bases lying between them. This specimen comes from a study of shared T cell receptors in the human thymus. This sample was shared with a second study, whose subject was human thymus T cells. That publication notes: During corrective heart surgery, resections were taken, and the thymus tissue came from them. There were highly overlapping thymic repertoires among unrelated individuals, as related research reported.

The TCR was taken from a boy in the first two years of life with a congenital heart defect. Sample: thymocytes. The V gene is TRBV7-6, the J gene TRBJ2-7; TRBD1 might be the D (6 bases). Here the CDR3 DNA reads TGTGCCAGCAGCCCACAGGGCGACTTAACCTACGAGCAGTACTTC. It specifies CASSPQGDLTYEQYF.